The rows below give T cell receptor beta chains drawn from one sample of a study of blood T cell repertoires in COVID-19. Clones were sequenced by immunoSEQ multiplex PCR, and TCRdb holds only the in-frame ones, with some missing. The sample consists of 300,000 to 350,000 clones, around 90% of them appearing once. The sample was PBMCs or T cells enriched from blood (not recorded which). Receptors were obtained from a woman aged 18-30 years with acute COVID-19. The CDR3 runs from the conserved cysteine through the conserved F or W. A D gene is named only where the DNA matches it firmly. The size field is filled for only some rows; it gives once, few, many or a size class.

-	-	TRBV19	TRBJ1-4	15	TGTGCCAGTAGTGGGGTACGGCAGGGTAATGAAAAACTGTTTTTT	CASSGVRQGNEKLFF
-	-	TRBV5-1	TRBJ1-2	15	TGCGCCAGCAGCTTGGGGGTAGGGGTTAACTATGGCTACACCTTC	CASSLGVGVNYGYTF
-	-	TRBV27	TRBJ1-1	14	TGTGCCAGCAGTCCCCGGACTGCTAACACTGAAGCTTTCTTT	CASSPRTANTEAFF
-	-	TRBV5-1	TRBJ1-4	15	TGCGCCAGCAGCTCTACAGGGAGGGGGAACGAAAAACTGTTTTTT	CASSSTGRGNEKLFF
TRBD1	-	TRBV18	TRBJ1-3	15	TGTGCCAGCTCACCAGCAGGGGGCAATGGAAACACCATATATTTT	CASSPAGGNGNTIYF
-	-	TRBV6-1	TRBJ2-5	13	TGTGCCAGCAGTGAATCAGGGCGAGAGACCCAGTACTTC	CASSESGRETQYF
-	-	TRBV7-9	TRBJ1-6	11	TGTGCCAGCAGCTTCAGGACAGAGCTCCACTTT	CASSFRTELHF
-	-	TRBV30	TRBJ2-7	14	TGTGCCTGGACCGGCACTGGGGGGAACCACGAGCAGTACTTC	CAWTGTGGNHEQYF
TRBD1	-	TRBV28	TRBJ1-2	15	TGTGCCAGCAGCCCGGGGACAGGGGCTAACTATGGCTACACCTTC	CASSPGTGANYGYTF
TRBD1	-	TRBV28	TRBJ1-2	17	TGTGCCAGCAGTCCGGGGACAGGGAAGGGTCTTACGTATGGCTACACCTTC	CASSPGTGKGLTYGYTF
-	-	TRBV3-1/TRBV3-2	TRBJ1-5	13	TGTGCCAGCAGCAGACAGTTGAATCAGCCCCAGCATTTT	CASSRQLNQPQHF
TRBD1	-	TRBV7-6	TRBJ1-5	15	TGTGCCAGCAGCCCAGGGACAGGGGTGGTGGCGCCCCAGCATTTT	CASSPGTGVVAPQHF
-	once	TRBV28	TRBJ1-2	15	TGTGCCAGCCACCCCGGGGGGGCGAGAGACTATGGCTACACCTTC	CASHPGGARDYGYTF
-	many	TRBV2	TRBJ1-6	16	TGTGCCAGCAGGGGTCGTTCGGGTTCCTATAATTCACCCCTCCACTTT	CASRGRSGSYNSPLHF
-	-	TRBV5-1	TRBJ2-5	13	TGCGCCAGCAGCTTTAGCGGCCAAGAGACCCAGTACTTC	CASSFSGQETQYF
-	-	TRBV27	TRBJ1-5	14	TGTGCCAGCAGCGGACTCTATAGCAATCAGCCCCAGCATTTT	CASSGLYSNQPQHF
TRBD2	-	TRBV29-1	TRBJ2-3	15	TGCAGCGTGTCTGGGACTAGCGGGAGGACAGATACGCAGTATTTT	CSVSGTSGRTDTQYF
-	-	TRBV9	TRBJ1-3	17	TGTGCCAGCAGCTCGACTCCGGGGGAAGCGGCTGGAAACACCATATATTTT	CASSSTPGEAAGNTIYF
TRBD2	-	TRBV6-4	TRBJ2-3	15	TGTGCCAGCAGTGACCTAGCGGGGCCACGAAATACGCAGTATTTT	CASSDLAGPRNTQYF
TRBD2	-	TRBV28	TRBJ2-1	14	TGTGCCAGCAGGTTTAGCGGGAGTTTGAATGAGCAGTTCTTC	CASRFSGSLNEQFF
-	-	TRBV5-4	TRBJ2-1	14	TGTGCCAGCAGCTACCGGGACTCGTACAATGAGCAGTTCTTC	CASSYRDSYNEQFF
TRBD1	-	TRBV24-1	TRBJ1-2	15	TGTGCCACCAGTGATTTGGACAGGGGGCACTATGGCTACACCTTC	CATSDLDRGHYGYTF
-	-	TRBV7-9	TRBJ1-5	16	TGTGCCAGCAGCTTTATACAGGGAGGGGACAATCAGCCCCAGCATTTT	CASSFIQGGDNQPQHF
-	-	TRBV6-5	TRBJ2-5	16	TGTGCCAGCAGTTACGACGCGACGGGAGCGGGAGAGACCCAGTACTTC	CASSYDATGAGETQYF
TRBD1	-	TRBV28	TRBJ1-2	14	TGTGCCAGCAGTTTACAGGGGGCCGGCTATGGCTACACCTTC	CASSLQGAGYGYTF
-	-	TRBV27	TRBJ1-1	13	TGTGCCAGCAGTCCTGGGACACAAATACACGCTTTCTTT	CASSPGTQIHAFF
TRBD1	-	TRBV7-7	TRBJ2-2	15	TGTGCTAGCAGCTTAGGAAGGGGGCAAGGCGGGGAGCTGTTTTTT	CASSLGRGQGGELFF
-	-	TRBV11-1	TRBJ2-7	14	TGTGCCAGCAGCTCCCGACTATACCCCTACGAGCAGTACTTC	CASSSRLYPYEQYF
-	-	TRBV28	TRBJ1-1	15	TGTGCCAGCAGTTTATACGCGGTTCTCAACACTGAAGCTTTCTTT	CASSLYAVLNTEAFF
TRBD1	-	TRBV29-1	TRBJ1-2	14	TGCAGCGTTGAGGCTTCGGGACAGGGACGTGGCTACACCTTC	CSVEASGQGRGYTF
TRBD1	-	TRBV19	TRBJ1-2	14	TGTGCCAGTAGCAAAGTTGACAGGGCGGATGGCTACACCTTC	CASSKVDRADGYTF
TRBD1	-	TRBV7-3	TRBJ2-7	15	TGTGCCAGCAGCAAGACGGGACAGGGGGCCTACGAGCAGTACTTC	CASSKTGQGAYEQYF
-	-	TRBV7-9	TRBJ2-5	13	TGTGCCAGCAGCTTAGCAGTGGAGGGGACCCAGTACTTC	CASSLAVEGTQYF
TRBD1	-	TRBV3-1/TRBV3-2	TRBJ1-4	14	TGTGCCAGCAGCCGGACAGGGGAGAAGGAAAAACTGTTTTTT	CASSRTGEKEKLFF
TRBD1	-	TRBV20-1	TRBJ1-1	11	TGCAGTACTGACAGGGCCACTGAAGCTTTCTTT	CSTDRATEAFF
-	once	TRBV2	TRBJ2-1	13	TGTGCCAGCAGTCCCGGACAGTACAATGAGCAGTTCTTC	CASSPGQYNEQFF
-	-	TRBV19	TRBJ2-6	15	TGTGCCAGTAGTATGACAGGAGCTGGGGCCAACGTCCTGACTTTC	CASSMTGAGANVLTF
TRBD1	-	TRBV7-9	TRBJ1-2	12	TGTGCCAGCAGCCCAGGGGGGCCAGGCTACACCTTC	CASSPGGPGYTF
-	-	TRBV28	TRBJ1-3	15	TGTGCCAGCAGTTTGGGAGGGGTGGGGAGGAACACCATATATTTT	CASSLGGVGRNTIYF
-	-	TRBV5-1	TRBJ2-5	14	TGCGCCAGCAGAGGGGGAGGGACCCAAGAGACCCAGTACTTC	CASRGGGTQETQYF
TRBD1	-	TRBV10-3	TRBJ2-3	15	TGTGCCATATCAGGGGGCGGAGAATGGGCAGATACGCAGTATTTT	CAISGGGEWADTQYF
TRBD1	-	TRBV5-1	TRBJ2-7	15	TGCGCCAGCAGCCCCCCGGGACAGATAATCTACGAGCAGTACTTC	CASSPPGQIIYEQYF
-	-	TRBV7-3	TRBJ2-7	17	TGTGCCAGCAGCTTAATAAGAGGCGGGACAGCCGCCTACGAGCAGTACTTC	CASSLIRGGTAAYEQYF
-	-	TRBV28	TRBJ2-7	12	TGTGCCAGCAGTGCGGGGAACTACGAGCAGTACTTC	CASSAGNYEQYF
-	-	TRBV6-2/TRBV6-3	TRBJ2-7	12	TGTGCCAGCAGTTCGACCAAATTAGGGGCGTACTTC	CASSSTKLGAYF
TRBD2	-	TRBV5-1	TRBJ2-1	14	TGCGCCAGTACCACTAGCGGGAGGAGCGATGAGCAGTTCTTC	CASTTSGRSDEQFF
TRBD1	few	TRBV19	TRBJ1-5	18	TGTGCCAGTAGTATGCGGCCAGGGGGCGAAAGAGGCAATCAGCCCCAGCATTTT	CASSMRPGGERGNQPQHF
-	-	TRBV19	TRBJ1-5	13	TGTGCCAGTAGTACACAACAGAATCAGCCCCAGCATTTT	CASSTQQNQPQHF
TRBD1	-	TRBV29-1	TRBJ1-2	14	TGCAGCGTTGACCGAGCGACAGGGGGCTTCGGCTACACCTTC	CSVDRATGGFGYTF
-	once	TRBV10-3	TRBJ2-5	14	TGTGCCATCAGTGAAGGGGCTCTCGGGGGGACCCAGTACTTC	CAISEGALGGTQYF
TRBD1	-	TRBV11-2	TRBJ1-1	14	TGTGCCAGCAGCGGAGAATTGACAGGGCCTGAAGCTTTCTTT	CASSGELTGPEAFF
-	-	TRBV5-1	TRBJ2-7	16	TGCGCCAGCAGCTTGGCCCCAGCGCCGAGCTCCTACGAGCAGTACTTC	CASSLAPAPSSYEQYF
-	-	TRBV18	TRBJ1-2	14	TGTGCCAGCTCCGTCGAGGACAGTAACTATGGCTACACCTTC	CASSVEDSNYGYTF
-	-	TRBV3-1/TRBV3-2	TRBJ1-6	14	TGTGCCAGCAGCCGCCAGGGGAATCTGTCACCCCTCCACTTT	CASSRQGNLSPLHF